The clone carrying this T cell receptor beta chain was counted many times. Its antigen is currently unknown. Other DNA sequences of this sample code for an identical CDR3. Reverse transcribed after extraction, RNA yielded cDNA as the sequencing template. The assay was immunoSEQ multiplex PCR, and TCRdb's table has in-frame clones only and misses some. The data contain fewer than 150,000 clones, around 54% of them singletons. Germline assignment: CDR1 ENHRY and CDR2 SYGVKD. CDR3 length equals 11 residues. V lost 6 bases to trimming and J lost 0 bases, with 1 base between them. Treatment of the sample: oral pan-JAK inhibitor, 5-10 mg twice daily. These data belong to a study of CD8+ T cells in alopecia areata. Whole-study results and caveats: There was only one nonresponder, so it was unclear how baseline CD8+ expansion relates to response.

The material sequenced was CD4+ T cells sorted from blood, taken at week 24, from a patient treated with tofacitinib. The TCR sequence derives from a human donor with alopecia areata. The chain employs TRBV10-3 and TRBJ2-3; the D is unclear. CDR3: CAISSTDTQYF. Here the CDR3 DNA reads TGTGCCATCAGCAGCACAGATACGCAGTATTTT.